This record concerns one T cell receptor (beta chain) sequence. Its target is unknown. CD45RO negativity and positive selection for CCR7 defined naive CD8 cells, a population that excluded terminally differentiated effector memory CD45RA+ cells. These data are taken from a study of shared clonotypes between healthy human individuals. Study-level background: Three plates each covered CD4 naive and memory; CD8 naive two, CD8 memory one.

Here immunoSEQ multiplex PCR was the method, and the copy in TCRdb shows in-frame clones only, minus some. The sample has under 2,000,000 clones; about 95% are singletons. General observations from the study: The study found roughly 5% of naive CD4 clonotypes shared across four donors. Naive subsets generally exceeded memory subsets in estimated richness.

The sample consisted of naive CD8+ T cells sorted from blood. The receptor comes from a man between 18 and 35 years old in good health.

The CDR3 sequence: CASSPIELAGETYNEQFF. CDR3 in DNA: TGTGCCAGCAGCCCGATCGAATTAGCGGGAGAAACCTACAATGAGCAGTTCTTC. J is TRBJ2-1 and V is TRBV7-9, with 9 bases matching TRBD2. The J segment lost 2 bases and the V segment lost 5 bases, leaving 13 bases of the junction unmatched. This CDR3 spans 18 amino acids. The germline CDR1 and CDR2 sequences are SEHNR and FQNEAQ (reference sequence).